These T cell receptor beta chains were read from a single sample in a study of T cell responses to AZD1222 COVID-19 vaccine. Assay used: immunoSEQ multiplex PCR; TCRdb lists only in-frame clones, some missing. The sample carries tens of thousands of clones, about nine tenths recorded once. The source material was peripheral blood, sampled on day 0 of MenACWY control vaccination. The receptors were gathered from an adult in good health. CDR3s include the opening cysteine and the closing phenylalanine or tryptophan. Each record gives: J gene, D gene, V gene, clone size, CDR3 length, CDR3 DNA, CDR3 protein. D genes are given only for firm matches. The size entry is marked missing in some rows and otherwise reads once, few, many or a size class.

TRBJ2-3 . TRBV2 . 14 TGTGCCAGCAGTGAAGACCAGGGGGGATATACGCAGTATTTT CASSEDQGGYTQYF
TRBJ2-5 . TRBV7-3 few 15 TGTGCCAGCAGCTTTGGGGGGGCCCAACAAGAGACCCAGTACTTC CASSFGGAQQETQYF
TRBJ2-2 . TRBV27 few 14 TGTGCCAGCAGTCCGACCCAGGGGACCGGGGAGCTGTTTTTT CASSPTQGTGELFF
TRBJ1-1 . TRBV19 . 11 TGTGCCAGTAAAAGGAACACTGAAGCTTTCTTT CASKRNTEAFF
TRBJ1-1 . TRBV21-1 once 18 TGTGCCAGCAGCAACCTGAATTGGGACAGGGGTAAGAACACTGAAGCTTTCTTT CASSNLNWDRGKNTEAFF
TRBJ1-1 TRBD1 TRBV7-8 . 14 TGTGCCAGCAGCTTCTCGACAGGGGACACTGAAGCTTTCTTT CASSFSTGDTEAFF
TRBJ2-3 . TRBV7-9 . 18 TGTGCCAGCAGCGTAGGGGCTTCGGGGGTCCGCCGCACAGATACGCAGTATTTT CASSVGASGVRRTDTQYF
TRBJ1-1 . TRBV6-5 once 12 TGTGCCAGCAGCCAAGACCAGACTGAAGCTTTCTTT CASSQDQTEAFF
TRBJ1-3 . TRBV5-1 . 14 TGCGCCAGCAGCTTCGGCAGTTCTGGAAACACCATATATTTT CASSFGSSGNTIYF
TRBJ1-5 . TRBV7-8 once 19 TGTGCCAGCAGCCCAAAGGTGGGCAAAGAACGTTATAGCAATCAGCCCCAGCATTTT CASSPKVGKERYSNQPQHF
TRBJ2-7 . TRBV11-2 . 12 TGTGCCAGCAGCACTGACATCTACGAGCAGTACTTC CASSTDIYEQYF
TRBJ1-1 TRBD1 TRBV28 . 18 TGTGCCAGCAGTTCACTTCGACAGGGGGCCTTTGGGAACACTGAAGCTTTCTTT CASSSLRQGAFGNTEAFF
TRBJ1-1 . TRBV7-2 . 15 TGTGCCAGCAGCTTCCAGGCAGGGAGGGACACTGAAGCTTTCTTT CASSFQAGRDTEAFF
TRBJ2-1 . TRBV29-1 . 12 TGCAGCGTTGAAGACAGACCGAATGAGCAGTTCTTC CSVEDRPNEQFF
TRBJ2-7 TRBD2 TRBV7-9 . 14 TGTGCCAGCAGCCTCACAGGACTAGCGGTTGAGCAGTACTTC CASSLTGLAVEQYF
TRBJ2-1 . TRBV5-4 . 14 TGTGCCAGCAGCCTTCGGAGCTCCTACAATGAGCAGTTCTTC CASSLRSSYNEQFF
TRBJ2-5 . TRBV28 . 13 TGTGCCAGCAGTTCGGAGGACTCGGAGACCCAGTACTTC CASSSEDSETQYF
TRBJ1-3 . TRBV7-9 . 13 TGTGCCAGCAGCTTAGACTCTGGAAACACCATATATTTT CASSLDSGNTIYF
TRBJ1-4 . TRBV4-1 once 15 TGCGCCAGCAGCCACCTGAAGGGGGTGGCGGAAAAACTGTTTTTT CASSHLKGVAEKLFF
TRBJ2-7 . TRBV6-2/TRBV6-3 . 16 TGTGCCAGCAGTTCCAATTTCGCCGGGAATATCTACGAGCAGTACTTC CASSSNFAGNIYEQYF
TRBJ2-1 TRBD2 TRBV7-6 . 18 TGTGCCAGCAGCTTAGGACTAGCGGGGGCCTTGTCCTACAATGAGCAGTTCTTC CASSLGLAGALSYNEQFF
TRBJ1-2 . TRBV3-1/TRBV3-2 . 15 TGTGCCAGCAGCCAGATCTTTACGGGTTTCTATGGCTACACCTTC CASSQIFTGFYGYTF
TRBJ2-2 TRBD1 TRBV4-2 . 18 TGTGCCAGCAGCCCCTGGATCGGGACAGGGAAGAACACCGGGGAGCTGTTTTTT CASSPWIGTGKNTGELFF
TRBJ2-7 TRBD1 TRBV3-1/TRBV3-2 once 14 TGTGCCAGCAGCCGCGACAGGGGGGCCTACGAGCAGTACTTC CASSRDRGAYEQYF
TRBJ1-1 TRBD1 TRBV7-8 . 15 TGTGCCAGCAGCTTATTGCAGGGGGCGCAAACTGAAGCTTTCTTT CASSLLQGAQTEAFF
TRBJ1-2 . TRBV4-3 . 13 TGCGCCAGCAGCCAAGAGGGGGCCCGGGGCTACACCTTC CASSQEGARGYTF
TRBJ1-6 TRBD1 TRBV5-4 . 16 TGTGCCAGCACCATAGGGGGCAGGGGATCGACTTCACCCCTCCACTTT CASTIGGRGSTSPLHF
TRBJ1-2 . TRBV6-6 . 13 TGTGCCAGCGTCGGAGGTGCTAACTATGGCTACACCTTC CASVGGANYGYTF
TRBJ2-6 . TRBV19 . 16 TGTGCCAGTAGTTCAGGAGACACCTCTGGGGCCAACGTCCTGACTTTC CASSSGDTSGANVLTF
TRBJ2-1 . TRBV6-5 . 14 TGTGCCAGCAGTTACAGGGGGGGCTACAATGAGCAGTTCTTC CASSYRGGYNEQFF
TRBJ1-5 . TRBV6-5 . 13 TGTGCCAGCGGAGACACAACTGTTCAGCCCCAGCATTTT CASGDTTVQPQHF
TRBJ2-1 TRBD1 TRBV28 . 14 TGTGCCAGCAGTTTCGGGGACAGGGTGCGTGAGCAGTTCTTC CASSFGDRVREQFF
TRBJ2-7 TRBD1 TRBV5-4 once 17 TGTGCCAGCAGCTATGACCCGGACAGGTCCCCTCAATACGAGCAGTACTTC CASSYDPDRSPQYEQYF
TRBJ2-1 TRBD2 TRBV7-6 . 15 TGTGCCAGCAGCAAAGACAGCGGGAGGGCCGGTGAGCAGTTCTTC CASSKDSGRAGEQFF
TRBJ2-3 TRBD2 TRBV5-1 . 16 TGCGCCAGCAGCTTGGGTGGTAGCGGGAGCGCAGATACGCAGTATTTT CASSLGGSGSADTQYF
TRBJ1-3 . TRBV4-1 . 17 TGCGCCAGCAGCCAGGGTCCGAACAGGGAAATCGGAAACACCATATATTTT CASSQGPNREIGNTIYF
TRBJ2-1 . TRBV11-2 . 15 TGTGCCAGCACCACGGGCCCGGCTGGGTTCGATGAGCAGTTCTTC CASTTGPAGFDEQFF
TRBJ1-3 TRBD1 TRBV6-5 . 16 TGTGCCAGCAGTTACTCGAACAGGGGGGCTGGAAACACCATATATTTT CASSYSNRGAGNTIYF
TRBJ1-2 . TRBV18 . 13 TGTGCCAGCTCACCACATCCGGGGGAAGGCTACACCTTC CASSPHPGEGYTF
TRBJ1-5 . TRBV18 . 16 TGTGCCAGCTCACCAAGGGGGTCGCTGGCCACTCAGCCCCAGCATTTT CASSPRGSLATQPQHF
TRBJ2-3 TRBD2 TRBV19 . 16 TGTGCCAGTAGGCCCGGGACTAGCGGGAGGCCAGATACGCAGTATTTT CASRPGTSGRPDTQYF
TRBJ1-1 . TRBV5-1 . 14 TGCGCCAGCAGCTTGGCCGGACAGAACACTGAAGCTTTCTTT CASSLAGQNTEAFF
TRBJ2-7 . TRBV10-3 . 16 TGTGCCATCGGCGGAAGGGGGGCCCCGGACTCCTACGAGCAGTACTTC CAIGGRGAPDSYEQYF
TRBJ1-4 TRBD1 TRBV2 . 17 TGTGCCAGCATGGACGGACAGGCTTCTATACGTAGGGAAAAACTGTTTTTT CASMDGQASIRREKLFF
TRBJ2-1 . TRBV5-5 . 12 TGTGCCAGCAGCTTTAGCGACAATGAGCAGTTCTTC CASSFSDNEQFF
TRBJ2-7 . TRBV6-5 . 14 TGTGCCAGCAGTTCACCGGGACGAAACTACGAGCAGTACTTC CASSSPGRNYEQYF
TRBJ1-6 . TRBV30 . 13 TGTGCCTGGGGGGAGAACCTTAATTCACCCCTCCACTTT CAWGENLNSPLHF
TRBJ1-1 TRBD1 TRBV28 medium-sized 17 TGTGCCAGCAGTCCCCCGGAACAGGGGAGTTGGGACACTGAAGCTTTCTTT CASSPPEQGSWDTEAFF
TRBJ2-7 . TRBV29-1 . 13 TGCAGCGTTGCGCAGGGTGTTCTATACGAGCAGTACTTC CSVAQGVLYEQYF
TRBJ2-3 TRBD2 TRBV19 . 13 TGTGCCAGCCGAGCGGGAGCGGCAGATACGCAGTATTTT CASRAGAADTQYF
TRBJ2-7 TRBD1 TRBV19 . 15 TGTGCCAGTAGTGACGGGCAGGGGGCATTGTACGAGCAGTACTTC CASSDGQGALYEQYF
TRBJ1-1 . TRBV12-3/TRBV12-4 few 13 TGTGCCAGCAGTTTAGGTCCAAACACTGAAGCTTTCTTT CASSLGPNTEAFF
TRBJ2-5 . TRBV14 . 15 TGTGCCAGCAGCCTTGCGCGGGCGTACCAAGAGACCCAGTACTTC CASSLARAYQETQYF